These 23 T cell receptor beta chains were sequenced from one sample in a study of T-cell memory formation after mild COVID-19. A single record per CDR3 protein comes from TCRdb applying MiXCR to the 5' RACE reads. The sample has around 340,000 distinct CDR3 sequences; roughly an eighth are singletons. Sequencing used PBMCs or a T cell subset sorted from them (not recorded which). The receptors come from a man younger than 30 who had mild COVID-19 (a few samples of this study predate the infection). Cell type and time point are not known.

This clonotype was seen a handful of times. V gene TRBV6-5 combines with J gene TRBJ2-5; D perhaps matches TRBD2 (5 bases). CDR1 MNHEY and CDR2 SVGAGI come from the germline V gene. This CDR3 has 15 residues. The germline V and J ends were trimmed by 2 bases and 1 base, with 11 bases remaining between them. For the CDR3, the DNA is TGTGCCAGCAGTTACGCCAGCGGAATCCAAGAGACCCAGTACTTC. Its protein is CASSYASGIQETQYF.

The chain has TRBV5-1 and TRBJ2-5; either TRBD1 or TRBD2 may supply D (5 bases each). The CDR3 totals 14 residues. V lost 4 bases, J lost 4 bases, and 14 bases lay in between. Germline loops: CDR1 SGHRS, CDR2 YFSETQ. As DNA, the CDR3 is TGCGCCAGCAGCGGGGACGCTCTCCCAGAGACCCAGTACTTC. Translation gives CASSGDALPETQYF.

This clonotype was seen at least ten times. V usage is TRBV5-1 and J usage is TRBJ2-1; D gene unclear. The CDR3 contains 15 residues. V lost 7 bases to trimming and J lost 0 bases, with 14 bases between them. Per the germline V gene, CDR1 is SGHRS and CDR2 is YFSETQ. The CDR3 DNA reads TGCGCCAGCCGTCCTGACAAGAGCTCCTACAATGAGCAGTTCTTC. Translating it yields CASRPDKSSYNEQFF.

This clonotype has ten or more counts. The chain recombines TRBV6-5 with TRBJ1-1; D possibly corresponds to TRBD1 (5 bases). The CDR3 totals 14 residues. Germline values: CDR1 MNHEY, CDR2 SVGAGI. V shed 2 bases and J shed 7 bases, with 14 bases lying between them. The CDR3 spells CASSYLTRGGEAFF. The CDR3 nucleotides are TGTGCCAGCAGTTACCTTACCCGGGGGGGTGAAGCTTTCTTT.

CDR3 DNA: TGTGCCAGCTCACCGATTAGTACTAGCGACTACGAGCAGTACTTC. It yields the protein CASSPISTSDYEQYF. V is TRBV18 and J is TRBJ2-7; 7 nucleotides line up with TRBD2. The trim removed 3 bases at V and 3 bases at J, leaving 8 bases unmatched. The CDR3 is 15 amino acids. Per germline, CDR1 KGHSH and CDR2 LQKENI.

This clonotype showed up many times. The CDR3 is CAISESGGVNTEAFF. The CDR3 region has the DNA TGTGCCATCAGTGAGTCAGGGGGAGTGAACACTGAAGCTTTCTTT. V is TRBV10-3 and J is TRBJ1-1; D may be TRBD1 (6 bases). Trimming left V 0 bases short and J 0 bases short, with 8 bases between. Looked up from germline, CDR1 is ENHRY and CDR2 is SYGVKD. The CDR3 sequence is 15 residues long.

This clonotype was observed a handful of times. This chain joins TRBV30 and TRBJ2-1; weak D call: TRBD1 (6 bases). Trimming removed 3 bases from V and 3 bases from J, with 6 bases in between. The germline gives CDR1 GTSNPN, CDR2 SVGIG (reference sequence). The CDR3 contains 12 residues. The DNA for the CDR3 is TGTGCCTGGAGCAGGGGCTACAATGAGCAGTTCTTC. Translating gives CAWSRGYNEQFF.

This clonotype was detected a few times. This chain joins TRBV6-5 and TRBJ1-2; D is ambiguous. Germline assignment: CDR1 MNHEY and CDR2 SVGAGI. Trimming stripped 4 bases from V and 7 bases from J, with 19 bases between. This CDR3 is built from 15 residues. The CDR3 nucleotides are TGTGCCAGCAGTTTCAAAGGGTACGCACCTACTGGCTACACCTTC. Its protein is CASSFKGYAPTGYTF.

Only a few counts were recorded for this clonotype. This rearrangement joins TRBV4-3 to TRBJ2-1, with 11 bases fitting TRBD2. Germline loops: CDR1 LGHNA, CDR2 YSLEER. CDR3 length: 18 residues. Germline trimming cut 0 bases from V and 2 bases from J; bases unmatched to any gene: 6. The chain's CDR3 is CASSQEWVAGGPYNEQFF. Written as DNA, the CDR3 is TGCGCCAGCAGCCAAGAATGGGTAGCGGGGGGGCCCTACAATGAGCAGTTCTTC.

The gene calls are TRBV21-1 and TRBJ1-5. TRBV21-1 constitutes a pseudogene. The CDR3 runs 13 residues. This chain's CDR3 is CASSILGFQPQHF. The CDR3 DNA sequence: TGTGCCAGCAGCATCCTTGGGTTTCAGCCCCAGCATTTT.

The chain carries TRBV20-1 and TRBJ2-3; TRBD2 is a possible D gene (6 bases). Germline V lookup: CDR1 DFQATT, CDR2 SNEGSKA (reference sequence). V dropped 2 bases and J dropped 0 bases, with 15 bases sitting between them. This CDR3 is 16 amino acids long. CDR3 bases: TGCAGTGCTAGAAGCCTACTGACTAGGAGCACAGATACGCAGTATTTT. This translates into CSARSLLTRSTDTQYF.

This clonotype was seen more than once but under ten times. V and J are TRBV9 and TRBJ2-3; 8 bases are a match to TRBD1. Trimming cost V 4 bases and J 2 bases; bases outside gene matches: 6. CDR1 SGDLS and CDR2 YYNGEE come from the germline V gene. The CDR3 has 15 residues. The CDR3 protein is CASSFHRGDTDTQYF. The CDR3 DNA reads as TGTGCCAGCAGCTTTCACAGGGGGGACACAGATACGCAGTATTTT.

This clonotype was found a few times. The rearrangement uses TRBV7-2 and TRBJ2-5; no definite D call. Per germline, CDR1 SGHTA and CDR2 FQGNSA. V lost 2 bases to trimming and J lost 2 bases, with 12 bases between them. The CDR3 consists of 15 residues. As DNA, the CDR3 is TGTGCCAGCAGCTTATCGTTAAGGTTTCAAGAGACCCAGTACTTC. It yields the protein CASSLSLRFQETQYF.

Comment on this clonotype: Given a much more abundant clone one base away, this may be a read error. The CDR3 protein is CSSRAVYNEQFF. The CDR3 region has the DNA TGCAGTTCTAGAGCCGTTTACAATGAGCAGTTCTTC. This rearrangement joins TRBV20-1 to TRBJ2-1; D is uncertain. Germline CDR1 reads DFQATT; CDR2 reads SNEGSKA (reference sequence). CDR3 length: 12 residues.

This clonotype has just a few counts. The chain links TRBV6-5 to TRBJ2-7, with D possibly TRBD1 on 5 matching bases. Trimming took off 5 bases at V and 3 bases at J, with 11 bases between the two ends. From germline, CDR1 is MNHEY and CDR2 SVGAGI. This CDR3 has 13 amino acids. The CDR3 DNA reads as TGTGCCAGCAGTAAAAGACAGTTCTACGAGCAGTACTTC. Protein sequence: CASSKRQFYEQYF.

This clonotype was detected ten times or more. The rearrangement uses TRBV4-1 and TRBJ2-3; D is perhaps TRBD2 (5 bases). From germline, CDR1 is MGHRA and CDR2 YSYEKL. V lost 4 bases, J lost 4 bases, and 15 bases lay in between. This CDR3 region has 15 residues. The CDR3 spells CASSRPMEVPDTQYF. The CDR3 nucleotides are TGCGCCAGCAGCCGGCCCATGGAGGTCCCAGATACGCAGTATTTT.

The rearrangement joins TRBV25-1 to TRBJ1-2; D gene uncertain. The germline V gene has CDR1 MGHDK and CDR2 SYGVNS. There are 13 residues in the CDR3. Trimming shortened V by 7 bases and J by 7 bases, and 16 bases separated the two germline ends. CDR3 sequence (DNA): TGTGCCAGCACCCCTCCCGGTAGTCTTGGCTACACCTTC. Protein sequence: CASTPPGSLGYTF.

There are a few counts of this clonotype. The V call is TRBV5-1, the J call TRBJ2-7; the match to TRBD1 covers 8 bases. The V segment lost 4 bases and the J segment 5 bases; nucleotides outside the gene matches: 11. The CDR3 runs 15 residues. Germline lookup yields CDR1 SGHRS and CDR2 YFSETQ. The CDR3 reads CASSPVRGLRNEQYV. The CDR3 DNA follows: TGCGCCAGCAGCCCAGTCAGGGGGCTAAGGAACGAGCAGTACGTC.

This clonotype has just a few counts. As the CDR3 is not closed by the conserved phenylalanine or tryptophan, this likely results from a read error. This sequence joins TRBV3-1 and TRBJ1-3; D unresolved. Germline CDR1 and CDR2: LGHDT and YNNKEL (reference sequence). CDR3 length equals 14 residues. V was cut by 3 bases and J by 1 base, with 7 bases left in between. The CDR3 region has the DNA TGTGCCAGCAGCCAGGGCAGGTCTGGAAACACCATATATTCT. Its translation is CASSQGRSGNTIYS.

The chain couples TRBV12-3 or TRBV12-4 to TRBJ2-7; 9 bases fit TRBD1. The J segment lost 1 base and the V segment lost 5 bases, leaving 12 bases of the junction unmatched. This CDR3 contains 17 residues. The CDR3 DNA sequence: TGTGCCAGCAGTATCCGGGACAGGGTCCACCGTTCCTACGAGCAGTACTTC. Translated, it gives CASSIRDRVHRSYEQYF.

This clonotype was found a few times. This chain connects TRBV5-1 to TRBJ2-5, with 8 bases fitting TRBD1. V shed 5 bases and J 5 bases; nucleotides not matched to a gene: 5. There are 13 residues in the CDR3. CDR1 is SGHRS and CDR2 is YFSETQ in the germline V gene. CDR3 in amino acids: CASRDRAFETQYF. As DNA, the CDR3 is TGCGCCAGCAGGGACAGGGCTTTTGAGACCCAGTACTTC.

This clonotype occurred many times. The rearrangement joins TRBV20-1 to TRBJ1-1; 7 positions match TRBD1. Germline V gene data show CDR1 as DFQATT and CDR2 as SNEGSKA (reference sequence). With 5 bases clipped from V and 0 bases from J, the junction kept 6 bases outside the gene matches. This CDR3 has 14 residues. CDR3 bases: TGCAGTGCTCGATCCGGGACAGTGAACACTGAAGCTTTCTTT. Protein sequence: CSARSGTVNTEAFF.

The chain recombines TRBV28 with TRBJ1-5, with D possibly being TRBD1 (6 bases). The CDR3 covers 14 residues. The V gene's germline CDR1 is MDHEN and CDR2 SYDVKM. Trimming stripped 6 bases from V and 3 bases from J, with 12 bases between. Here the CDR3 reads CASSERTDNQPQHF. In DNA, the CDR3 is TGTGCCAGCAGCGAAAGGACAGACAATCAGCCCCAGCATTTT.